Detailed here is one T cell receptor (beta chain). These data come from a study of T-cell reconstitution after alpha-beta-depleted transplantation in children. Unique molecular identifiers were incorporated during preparation of the TCRbeta library. One entry per CDR3 protein results from TCRdb running MiXCR on the PCR reads. Here the sample spans some 640,000 distinct CDR3 sequences, 16% being singletons. Trimming took 0 bases from V and 11 from J, leaving 17 bases between them. CDR3 size: 14 residues. Germline V lookup: CDR1 SGHKS, CDR2 YYEKEE (reference sequence). The chain employs TRBV5-5 and TRBJ1-2, with D possibly matching TRBD1 (5 bases). The receptor was isolated from a human donor who donated a stem cell graft to a child with acute myeloid leukemia. Specimen: PBMCs from the stem cell graft donor, collected from the stem cell graft. CDR3 region: CASSLGGTADSYTF. CDR3 DNA: TGTGCCAGCAGCTTGGGGGGGACGGCGGATTCGTACACCTTC.